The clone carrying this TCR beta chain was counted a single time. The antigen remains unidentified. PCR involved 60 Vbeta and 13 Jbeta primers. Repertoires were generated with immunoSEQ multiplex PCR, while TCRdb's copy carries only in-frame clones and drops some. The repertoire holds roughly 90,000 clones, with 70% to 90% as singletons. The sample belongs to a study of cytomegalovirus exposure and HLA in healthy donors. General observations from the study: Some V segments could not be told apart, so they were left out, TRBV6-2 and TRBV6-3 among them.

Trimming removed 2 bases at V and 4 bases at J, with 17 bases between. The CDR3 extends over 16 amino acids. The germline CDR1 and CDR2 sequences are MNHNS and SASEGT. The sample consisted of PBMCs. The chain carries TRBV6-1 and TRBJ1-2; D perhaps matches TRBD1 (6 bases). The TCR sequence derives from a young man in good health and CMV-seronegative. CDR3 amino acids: CASSELQGKSLYGYTF. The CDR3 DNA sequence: TGTGCCAGCAGTGAATTACAGGGAAAATCCCTCTATGGCTACACCTTC.